The 32 T cell receptor beta chains listed next were all sequenced from one sample in a study of lymphopenia after photon versus proton radiotherapy. TCRdb's copy holds only in-frame clones and misses some; the assay was immunoSEQ multiplex PCR. The sample consists of about 25,000 clones, 87% of them appearing once. The specimen was peripheral blood, collected from a patient treated with photon-based radiotherapy. Source of these receptors: a man in his forties or fifties with gastric cancer.

The chain uses TRBV11-2 and TRBJ2-7, with 7 bases that match TRBD2. Germline CDR1 and CDR2: SGHAT and FQNNGV. The junction had 17 bases not matched to a gene; V was cut back by 6 bases and J by 0 bases. The CDR3 extends over 18 amino acids. CDR3 sequence: CASRDGLGRGNPSYEQYF. CDR3 in DNA: TGTGCCAGCAGGGATGGACTAGGGCGGGGGAACCCCTCCTACGAGCAGTACTTC.

This chain connects TRBV10-1 to TRBJ2-5; tentatively, D is TRBD2 (7 bases). This CDR3 has 15 amino acids. Trimming pared 3 bases from V and 6 bases from J, leaving 17 bases between. Germline values: CDR1 WNHNN, CDR2 SYGVQD (reference sequence). The chain's CDR3 is CASSDSGGAPKTQYF. The CDR3 nucleotides are TGCGCCAGCAGTGACAGTGGGGGGGCCCCAAAGACCCAGTACTTC.

The chain carries TRBV27 and TRBJ1-5, with D unclear. V was cut by 2 bases and J by 1 base, with 6 bases left in between. Germline-derived CDR1 and CDR2 are MNHEY and SMNVEV (reference sequence). The CDR3 spans 14 residues. The CDR3 sequence: CASSLGLSNQPQHF. CDR3 DNA: TGTGCCAGCAGTTTAGGACTGAGCAATCAGCCCCAGCATTTT.

The chain links TRBV5-1 to TRBJ2-6; D remains unclear. CDR1 is SGHRS and CDR2 is YFSETQ in the germline V gene. Trimming cost V 0 bases and J 2 bases, with 3 bases left between them. The CDR3 totals 14 residues. CDR3 bases: TGCGCCAGCAGCTTGGAGCCTGGGGCCAACGTCCTGACTTTC. Protein: CASSLEPGANVLTF.

V is TRBV13 and J is TRBJ1-6, with 10 bases aligning to TRBD1. The CDR3 runs 16 residues. CDR1 and CDR2 from the germline V gene are PRHDT and FYEKMQ (reference sequence). Trimming removed 5 bases from V and 8 bases from J; junction bases left unmatched: 9. CDR3 region: CASSAIEGTGDSPLHF. The CDR3 DNA sequence: TGTGCCAGCAGCGCTATTGAGGGGACAGGGGATTCACCCCTCCACTTT.

The CDR3 DNA reads TGTGCCGCCAAAAACATGGATTCCAATCAGCCCCAGCATTTT. Translated, it gives CAAKNMDSNQPQHF. This sequence joins TRBV6-6 and TRBJ1-5; D uncertain. V was cut by 11 bases and J by 3 bases, with 17 bases left in between. This CDR3 comprises 14 residues. Per germline, CDR1 MNHNY and CDR2 SVGAGI (reference sequence).

V is TRBV5-1 and J is TRBJ1-6; the D is unclear. CDR1 and CDR2 (germline): SGHRS, YFSETQ. The CDR3 has 14 amino acids. Between the trimmed V and J ends, which lost 0 bases and 4 bases, there was a span of 5 bases. CDR3 DNA: TGCGCCAGCAGCTTGGACAGTTATAATTCACCCCTCCACTTT. It encodes CASSLDSYNSPLHF.

This clone was counted a few times. The CDR3 sequence is CAISVRRDTQYF. For the CDR3, the DNA is TGTGCCATCAGTGTTAGGAGGGATACGCAGTATTTT. The rearrangement links TRBV10-3 to TRBJ2-3; D might be TRBD2 (5 bases). Deletions cut 4 bases from V and 6 bases from J, with 8 bases between. The germline V gene has CDR1 ENHRY and CDR2 SYGVKD. This CDR3 is 12 amino acids long.

This chain joins TRBV7-8 and TRBJ1-1, with D unresolved. The CDR3 is 13 residues long. Germline lookup yields CDR1 SGHVS and CDR2 FQNEAQ. V shed 0 bases and J shed 5 bases, with 7 bases lying between them. CDR3 sequence: CASSLAGFTEAFF. The CDR3 DNA is TGTGCCAGCAGCTTAGCAGGGTTTACTGAAGCTTTCTTT.

The chain recombines TRBV12-5 with TRBJ2-3; TRBD2 agrees at 8 bases. The CDR3 extends over 16 amino acids. Germline V gene lookup returns CDR1 LGHNT and CDR2 FRNRAP. Losses at the gene ends were 1 base for V and 5 bases for J; bases not matched to a gene: 8. The CDR3 DNA is TGTGCTAGTGGTTTGGCCAGACTAGCGTCAGGAGATACGCAGTATTTT. This sequence encodes CASGLARLASGDTQYF. Looking up the rest from reference TRBV12-5 and TRBJ2-3 gives the full variable domain: DARVTQTPRHKVTEMGQEVTMRCQPILGHNTVFWYRQTMMQGLELLAYFRNRAPLDDSGMPKDRFSAEMPDATLATLKIQPSEPRDSAVYFCASGLARLASGDTQYFGPGTRLTVL.

This chain joins TRBV19 and TRBJ1-2; D unresolved. The CDR3 sequence is 18 residues long. Germline V CDR1 and CDR2: LNHDA, SQIVND (reference sequence). V was trimmed by 0 bases and J by 2 bases, leaving 19 bases between them. The CDR3 DNA reads TGTGCCAGTAGTATAGATGGTCGTCCGACAAGAGGGAACTATGGCTACACCTTC. It yields the protein CASSIDGRPTRGNYGYTF.

This clone was recorded a few times. The chain uses TRBV30 and TRBJ1-6; possibly TRBD1 for D (6 bases). V was shortened by 5 bases and J by 8 bases, with 13 bases between the two germline ends. There are 13 residues in the CDR3. Germline loops: CDR1 GTSNPN, CDR2 SVGIG (reference sequence). The CDR3 nucleotides read TGTGCCTGGCGGGAGGGGGGAGATTCACCCCTCCACTTT. It translates to CAWREGGDSPLHF.

A single count supports this clone. The CDR3 nucleotides are TGTGCCAGCAGCTTAATTGGGGCGGGCACCGGGGAGCTGTTTTTT. Its protein is CASSLIGAGTGELFF. The chain uses TRBV7-9 and TRBJ2-2; D tentatively fits TRBD1 or TRBD2 (5 bases each). CDR1 is SEHNR and CDR2 is FQNEAQ in the germline V gene (reference sequence). This CDR3 has 15 residues. The V and J ends lost 2 bases and 4 bases respectively, with 11 bases between them.

The V call is TRBV19, the J call TRBJ1-3; D is possibly TRBD1 (5 bases). Germline-derived CDR1 and CDR2 are LNHDA and SQIVND (reference sequence). With 6 bases removed from V and 7 bases from J, the gap between germline ends came to 19 bases. The CDR3 runs to 15 residues. The CDR3 loop reads CASRMTQGGGNTIYF. Here the CDR3 DNA reads TGTGCCAGTAGAATGACCCAGGGTGGCGGGAACACCATATATTTT.

A single count supports this clone. As DNA, the CDR3 is TGTGCTAGTGGTTTGTCGGGGACATTTACCGGGGAGCTGTTTTTT. Amino acids: CASGLSGTFTGELFF. The rearrangement joins TRBV12-5 to TRBJ2-2, with D possibly matching TRBD1 (6 bases). This CDR3 has 15 residues. The V and J ends lost 2 bases and 5 bases respectively, with 12 bases between them. Germline V gene data show CDR1 as LGHNT and CDR2 as FRNRAP.

V gene TRBV5-1 combines with J gene TRBJ1-2; D is possibly TRBD1 (5 bases). This CDR3 comprises 15 residues. Germline V CDR1 and CDR2: SGHRS, YFSETQ. Trimming took off 1 base at V and 7 bases at J, with 17 bases between the two ends. CDR3 nucleotide sequence: TGCGCCAGCAGCTTGTCGGGGGAATTGAAGGGTGGCTACACCTTC. Its translation: CASSLSGELKGGYTF.

This chain links TRBV30 with TRBJ2-3; D gene unclear. CDR3 size: 13 residues. V was cut by 4 bases and J by 4 bases, with 12 bases left in between. In germline, CDR1 is GTSNPN, CDR2 SVGIG (reference sequence). CDR3 sequence reads: CAWNNIQADTQYF. As DNA, the CDR3 is TGTGCCTGGAATAACATTCAAGCAGATACGCAGTATTTT.

This clone has only a few counts. This chain links TRBV9 with TRBJ2-3; TRBD2 matches 8 bases. The V gene end was trimmed by 0 bases and the J gene end by 2 bases; junction bases not matched to a gene: 5. There are 16 residues in the CDR3. Germline CDR1 SGDLS, CDR2 YYNGEE. The CDR3 here is CASSVAAGANTDTQYF. In nucleotides, the CDR3 is TGTGCCAGCAGCGTAGCAGCGGGGGCCAACACAGATACGCAGTATTTT. Drawing the rest from reference TRBV9 and TRBJ2-3, the complete variable domain is DSGVTQTPKHLITATGQRVTLRCSPRSGDLSVYWYQQSLDQGLQFLIQYYNGEERAKGNILERFSAQQFPDLHSELNLSSLELGDSALYFCASSVAAGANTDTQYFGPGTRLTVL.

This clone was picked up one time. The chain couples TRBV5-6 to TRBJ1-5, with D unresolved. The CDR3 runs to 16 residues. V dropped 4 bases and J dropped 5 bases, with 19 bases sitting between them. Germline CDR1 reads SGHDT; CDR2 reads YYEEEE. The CDR3 loop is CASSRGGGKVDQPQHF. The CDR3 DNA reads TGTGCCAGCAGCCGGGGTGGAGGAAAAGTTGATCAGCCCCAGCATTTT.

This chain uses TRBV5-3 with TRBJ1-5; TRBD1 agrees at 8 bases. TRBV5-3 is flagged as an ORF with uncertain function. The CDR3 runs to 17 residues. V was pared by 4 bases and J by 0 bases, with 9 bases of the junction left unmatched. CDR3 in DNA: TGTGCCAGAAGCCCGGGGGACAGGCCCGATAGCAATCAGCCCCAGCATTTT. Protein: CARSPGDRPDSNQPQHF.

V gene TRBV7-3 combines with J gene TRBJ1-6; the D gene is possibly TRBD1 (6 bases). This CDR3 is built from 15 residues. The germline CDR1 and CDR2 sequences are SGHTA and FQGTGA. V shed 5 bases and J shed 10 bases, with 18 bases lying between them. CDR3 nucleotide sequence: TGTGCCAGCAGCCTCGTGGACAGTATGGACTCACCCCTCCACTTT. Protein sequence: CASSLVDSMDSPLHF.

The chain recombines TRBV27 with TRBJ1-6; tentatively, D is TRBD1 (5 bases). From germline, CDR1 is MNHEY and CDR2 SMNVEV (reference sequence). CDR3 length: 18 residues. V shed 1 base and J shed 0 bases, with 13 bases lying between them. CDR3 sequence reads: CASSLYGGDSSYNSPLHF. The DNA for the CDR3 is TGTGCCAGCAGTTTATATGGGGGGGATAGCTCCTATAATTCACCCCTCCACTTT.

The chain couples TRBV19 to TRBJ1-2; D is unclear. The CDR3 is 13 amino acids. Looked up from germline, CDR1 is LNHDA and CDR2 is SQIVND (reference sequence). The V end was cut by 5 bases, the J end by 4 bases, with 11 bases between. CDR3 bases: TGTGCCAGTAGTCTCTCCCGTCGCTATGGCTACACCTTC. Translated: CASSLSRRYGYTF.

CDR3 sequence: CASSERSSRDIYNEQFF. The CDR3, as DNA: TGTGCCAGCAGTGAACGGTCTAGTAGGGACATCTACAATGAGCAGTTCTTC. The rearrangement uses TRBV6-1 and TRBJ2-1, with D possibly matching TRBD1 (6 bases). The CDR3 is 17 amino acids. The germline V and J ends were trimmed by 2 bases and 3 bases, with 17 bases remaining between them. In germline, CDR1 is MNHNS, CDR2 SASEGT.

The rearrangement links TRBV21-1 to TRBJ1-5. TRBV21-1 is noted as a pseudogene. The length of the CDR3 is 13 residues. CDR3: CASSERETQPQHF. The CDR3 DNA reads as TGTGCCAGCAGCGAACGGGAGACTCAGCCCCAGCATTTT.

This clone was detected only once. This sequence joins TRBV19 and TRBJ1-2; TRBD1 matches 8 bases. In germline, CDR1 is LNHDA, CDR2 SQIVND (reference sequence). The V gene end was trimmed by 6 bases and the J gene end by 7 bases; junction bases not matched to a gene: 4. CDR3 length equals 12 residues. For the CDR3, the DNA is TGTGCCAGTAGAACAGGGGGTGGTGGCTACACCTTC. Translating gives CASRTGGGGYTF.

The V and J genes are TRBV6-5 and TRBJ2-1; the D call may be TRBD1 or TRBD2 (5 bases each). The germline V gene encodes CDR1 MNHEY and CDR2 SVGAGI. With 0 bases removed from V and 0 bases from J, the gap between germline ends came to 9 bases. The CDR3 loop spans 16 amino acids. CDR3 sequence reads: CASSYSGVSSYNEQFF. In nucleotides, the CDR3 is TGTGCCAGCAGTTACTCGGGGGTCAGCTCCTACAATGAGCAGTTCTTC.

The V call is TRBV6-1, the J call TRBJ2-1; 8 bases are shared with TRBD2. This CDR3 region has 16 residues. The germline V gene has CDR1 MNHNS and CDR2 SASEGT. V gave up 2 bases and J gave up 2 bases; unmatched junction bases: 5. DNA for the CDR3: TGTGCCAGCAGTGAATCCCCCGGGGGGGCCTACAATGAGCAGTTCTTC. The encoded protein is CASSESPGGAYNEQFF.

The chain is built from TRBV4-2 and TRBJ2-5; the match to TRBD2 covers 7 bases. There are 15 residues in the CDR3. Germline CDR1 and CDR2: LGHNA and YNFKEQ. J lost 2 bases, V lost 1 base, and 4 bases had no gene match. Written as DNA, the CDR3 is TGTGCCAGCAGCCAAGGGGGAGCGGGACAAGAGACCCAGTACTTC. Translating gives CASSQGGAGQETQYF.

This CDR3 reads CASSTRVREPAYF. The CDR3 nucleotides are TGTGCCAGCAGTACCCGCGTTAGGGAGCCCGCGTACTTC. The chain is built from TRBV5-6 and TRBJ2-5; perhaps TRBD2 as D (5 bases). Trimming removed 5 bases from V and 13 bases from J, with 21 bases in between. CDR3 length: 13 residues. Germline V CDR1 and CDR2: SGHDT, YYEEEE.

CDR3 nucleotides: TGTGCCAGCAGCCCTCGCACCGGGGAGCTGTTTTTT. Translation gives CASSPRTGELFF. J is TRBJ2-2 and V is TRBV9; D unresolved. V was cut by 4 bases and J by 4 bases, with 5 bases left in between. The CDR3 length is 12 residues. From germline, CDR1 is SGDLS and CDR2 YYNGEE.

CDR3 in amino acids: CASSEQVSGNTIYF. The CDR3 nucleotides read TGTGCCAGCAGTGAACAGGTCTCTGGAAACACCATATATTTT. The rearrangement links TRBV2 to TRBJ1-3; D remains unclear. Germline values: CDR1 SNHLY, CDR2 FYNNEI. The CDR3 extends over 14 amino acids. Trimming cost V 2 bases and J 0 bases, with 5 bases left between them. The full variable domain, rest sourced from reference TRBV2 and TRBJ1-3, is EPEVTQTPSHQVTQMGQEVILRCVPISNHLYFYWYRQILGQKVEFLVSFYNNEISEKSEIFDDQFSVERPDGSNFTLKIRSTKLEDSAMYFCASSEQVSGNTIYFGEGSWLTVV.